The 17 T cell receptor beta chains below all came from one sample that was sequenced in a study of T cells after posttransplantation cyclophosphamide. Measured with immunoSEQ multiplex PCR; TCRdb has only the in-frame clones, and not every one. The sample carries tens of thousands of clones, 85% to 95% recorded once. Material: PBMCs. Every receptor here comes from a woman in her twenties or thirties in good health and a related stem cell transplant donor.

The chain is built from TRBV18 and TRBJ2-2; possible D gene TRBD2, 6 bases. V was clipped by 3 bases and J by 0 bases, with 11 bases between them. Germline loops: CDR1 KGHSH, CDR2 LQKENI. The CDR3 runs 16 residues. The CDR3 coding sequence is TGTGCCAGCTCACCCCGGGGAGGCACGAACACCGGGGAGCTGTTTTTT. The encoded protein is CASSPRGGTNTGELFF. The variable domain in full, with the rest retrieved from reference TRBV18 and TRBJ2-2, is NAGVMQNPRHLVRRRGQEARLRCSPMKGHSHVYWYRQLPEEGLKFMVYLQKENIIDESGMPKERFSAEFPKEGPSILRIQQVVRGDSAAYFCASSPRGGTNTGELFFGEGSRLTVL.

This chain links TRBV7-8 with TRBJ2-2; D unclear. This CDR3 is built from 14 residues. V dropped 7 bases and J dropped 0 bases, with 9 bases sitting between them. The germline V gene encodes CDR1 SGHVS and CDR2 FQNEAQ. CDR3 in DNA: TGTGCCAGCATGATAACGGCGAACACCGGGGAGCTGTTTTTT. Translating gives CASMITANTGELFF.

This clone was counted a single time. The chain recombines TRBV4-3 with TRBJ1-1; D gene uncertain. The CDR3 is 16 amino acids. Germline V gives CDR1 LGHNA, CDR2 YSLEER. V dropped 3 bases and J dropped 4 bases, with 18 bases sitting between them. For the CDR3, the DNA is TGCGCCAGCAGCCAGGACCCATTGGTAGCGGCCACTGAAGCTTTCTTT. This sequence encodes CASSQDPLVAATEAFF.

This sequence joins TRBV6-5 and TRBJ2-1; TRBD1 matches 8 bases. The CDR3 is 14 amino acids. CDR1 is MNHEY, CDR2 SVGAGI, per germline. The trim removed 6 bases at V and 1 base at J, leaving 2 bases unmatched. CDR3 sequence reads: CASRDRGSYNEQFF. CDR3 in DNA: TGTGCCAGCAGAGACAGGGGATCCTACAATGAGCAGTTCTTC.

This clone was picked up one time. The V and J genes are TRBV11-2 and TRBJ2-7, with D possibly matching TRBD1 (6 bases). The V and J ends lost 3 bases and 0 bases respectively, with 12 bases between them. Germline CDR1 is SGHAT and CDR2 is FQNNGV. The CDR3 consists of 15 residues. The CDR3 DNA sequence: TGTGCCAGCAGCTTGAACAGGGCCAGCTCCTACGAGCAGTACTTC. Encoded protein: CASSLNRASSYEQYF.

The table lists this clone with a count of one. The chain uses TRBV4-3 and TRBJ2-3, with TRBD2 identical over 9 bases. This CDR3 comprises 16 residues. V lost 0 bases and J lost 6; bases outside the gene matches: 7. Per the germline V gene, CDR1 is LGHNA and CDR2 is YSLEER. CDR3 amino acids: CASSQDKHSGGDTQYF. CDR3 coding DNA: TGCGCCAGCAGCCAAGATAAACACAGCGGGGGGGATACGCAGTATTTT.

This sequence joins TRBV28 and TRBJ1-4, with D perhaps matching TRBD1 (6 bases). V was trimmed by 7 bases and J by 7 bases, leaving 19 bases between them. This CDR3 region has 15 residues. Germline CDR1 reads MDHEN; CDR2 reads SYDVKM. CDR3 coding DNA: TGTGCCAGCACCCCCCCGGGGGGCTTGGGTGAAAAACTGTTTTTT. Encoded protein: CASTPPGGLGEKLFF.

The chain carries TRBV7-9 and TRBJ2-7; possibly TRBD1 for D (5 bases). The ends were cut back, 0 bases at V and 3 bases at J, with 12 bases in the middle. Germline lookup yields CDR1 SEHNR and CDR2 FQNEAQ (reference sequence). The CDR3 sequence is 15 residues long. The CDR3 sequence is CASSLAQGTNYEQYF. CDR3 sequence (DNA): TGTGCCAGCAGCTTAGCCCAGGGAACAAACTACGAGCAGTACTTC.

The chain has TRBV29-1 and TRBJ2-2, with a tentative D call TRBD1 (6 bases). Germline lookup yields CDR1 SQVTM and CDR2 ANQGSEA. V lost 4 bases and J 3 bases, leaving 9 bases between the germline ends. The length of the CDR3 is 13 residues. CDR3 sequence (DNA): TGCAGCGTTGGGAGACAGGACACCGGGGAGCTGTTTTTT. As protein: CSVGRQDTGELFF.

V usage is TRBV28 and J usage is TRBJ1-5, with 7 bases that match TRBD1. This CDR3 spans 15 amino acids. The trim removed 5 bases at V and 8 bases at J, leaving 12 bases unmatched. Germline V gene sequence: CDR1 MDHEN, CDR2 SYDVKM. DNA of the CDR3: TGTGCCAGCAGTACCTGGACAGGCCCTTTCAAGCCCCAGCATTTT. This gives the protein CASSTWTGPFKPQHF.

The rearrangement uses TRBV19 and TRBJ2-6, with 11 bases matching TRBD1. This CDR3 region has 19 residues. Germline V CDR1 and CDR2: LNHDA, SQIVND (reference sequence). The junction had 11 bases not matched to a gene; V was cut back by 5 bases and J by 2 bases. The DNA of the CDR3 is TGTGCCAGTAGTGGGAAACGGACAGGGGGCGCGGCTGGGGCCAACGTCCTGACTTTC. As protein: CASSGKRTGGAAGANVLTF.

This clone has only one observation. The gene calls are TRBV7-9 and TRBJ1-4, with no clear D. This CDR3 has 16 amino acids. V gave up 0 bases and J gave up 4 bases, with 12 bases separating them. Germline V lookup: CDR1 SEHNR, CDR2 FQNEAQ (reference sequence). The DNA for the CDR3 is TGTGCCAGCAGCTTAGCTGGTGGTCGGGATAATGAAAAACTGTTTTTT. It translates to CASSLAGGRDNEKLFF.

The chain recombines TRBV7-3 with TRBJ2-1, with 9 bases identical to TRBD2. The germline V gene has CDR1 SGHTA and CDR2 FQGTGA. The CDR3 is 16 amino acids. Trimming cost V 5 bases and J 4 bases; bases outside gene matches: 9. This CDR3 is CASSRRSLAGYNEQFF. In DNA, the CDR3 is TGTGCCAGCAGCCGAAGGTCACTAGCGGGTTACAATGAGCAGTTCTTC.

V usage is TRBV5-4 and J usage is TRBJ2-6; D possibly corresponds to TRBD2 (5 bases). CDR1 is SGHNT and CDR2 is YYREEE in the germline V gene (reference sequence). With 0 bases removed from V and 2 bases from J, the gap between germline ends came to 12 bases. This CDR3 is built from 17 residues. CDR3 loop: CASSLDYPGTGANVLTF. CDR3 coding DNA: TGTGCCAGCAGCTTGGATTATCCGGGGACTGGGGCCAACGTCCTGACTTTC.

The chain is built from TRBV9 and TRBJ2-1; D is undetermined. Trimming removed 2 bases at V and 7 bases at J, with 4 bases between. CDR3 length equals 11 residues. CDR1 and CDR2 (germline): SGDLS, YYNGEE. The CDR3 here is CASSVLNEQFF. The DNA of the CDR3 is TGTGCCAGCAGCGTTCTAAATGAGCAGTTCTTC.

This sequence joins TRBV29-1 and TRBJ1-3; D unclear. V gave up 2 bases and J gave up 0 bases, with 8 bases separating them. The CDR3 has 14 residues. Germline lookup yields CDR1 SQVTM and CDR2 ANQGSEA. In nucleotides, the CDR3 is TGCAGCGTTGAATCGGTGAACTCTGGAAACACCATATATTTT. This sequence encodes CSVESVNSGNTIYF.

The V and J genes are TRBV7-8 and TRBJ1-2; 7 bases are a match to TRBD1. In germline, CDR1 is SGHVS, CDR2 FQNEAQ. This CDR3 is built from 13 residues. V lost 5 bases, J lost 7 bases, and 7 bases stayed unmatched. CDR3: CASSPSDRVGYTF. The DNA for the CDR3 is TGTGCCAGCAGCCCGAGTGACAGGGTTGGCTACACCTTC.